This T cell receptor beta chain came from a study of lymphopenia after photon versus proton radiotherapy. Germline values: CDR1 MNHEY, CDR2 SVGAGI. The CDR3 spans 16 residues. V shed 1 base and J shed 2 bases, with 14 bases lying between them. Measured with immunoSEQ multiplex PCR; TCRdb has only the in-frame clones, and not every one. The repertoire holds 65,000 to 70,000 clones, with about nine tenths as singletons. The material sequenced was peripheral blood, taken from a patient treated with photon-based radiotherapy. The receptor was isolated from a woman aged 70-85 years with pancreatic cancer. The chain carries TRBV6-5 and TRBJ1-1; the D is unclear. The CDR3 coding sequence is TGTGCCAGCAGTTACTTCGGGAGGGCCCCTAACACTGAAGCTTTCTTT. This translates into CASSYFGRAPNTEAFF.